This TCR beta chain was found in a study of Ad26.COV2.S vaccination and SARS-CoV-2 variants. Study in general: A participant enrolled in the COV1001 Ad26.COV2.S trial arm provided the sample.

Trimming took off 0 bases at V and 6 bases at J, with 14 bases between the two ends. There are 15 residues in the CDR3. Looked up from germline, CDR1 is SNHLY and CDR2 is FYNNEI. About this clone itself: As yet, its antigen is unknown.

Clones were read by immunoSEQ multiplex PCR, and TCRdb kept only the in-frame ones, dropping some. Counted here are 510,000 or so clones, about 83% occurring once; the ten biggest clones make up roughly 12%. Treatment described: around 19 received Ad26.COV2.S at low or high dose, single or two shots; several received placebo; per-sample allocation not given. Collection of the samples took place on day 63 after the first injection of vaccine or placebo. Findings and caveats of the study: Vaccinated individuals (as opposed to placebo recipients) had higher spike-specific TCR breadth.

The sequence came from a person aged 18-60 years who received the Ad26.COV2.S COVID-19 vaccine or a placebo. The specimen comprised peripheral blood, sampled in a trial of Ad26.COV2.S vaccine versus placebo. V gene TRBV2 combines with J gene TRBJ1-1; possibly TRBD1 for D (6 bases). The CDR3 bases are TGTGCCAGCAGTGAAGCGGAAACAGGGATCTCTGAAGCTTTCTTT. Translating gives CASSEAETGISEAFF.